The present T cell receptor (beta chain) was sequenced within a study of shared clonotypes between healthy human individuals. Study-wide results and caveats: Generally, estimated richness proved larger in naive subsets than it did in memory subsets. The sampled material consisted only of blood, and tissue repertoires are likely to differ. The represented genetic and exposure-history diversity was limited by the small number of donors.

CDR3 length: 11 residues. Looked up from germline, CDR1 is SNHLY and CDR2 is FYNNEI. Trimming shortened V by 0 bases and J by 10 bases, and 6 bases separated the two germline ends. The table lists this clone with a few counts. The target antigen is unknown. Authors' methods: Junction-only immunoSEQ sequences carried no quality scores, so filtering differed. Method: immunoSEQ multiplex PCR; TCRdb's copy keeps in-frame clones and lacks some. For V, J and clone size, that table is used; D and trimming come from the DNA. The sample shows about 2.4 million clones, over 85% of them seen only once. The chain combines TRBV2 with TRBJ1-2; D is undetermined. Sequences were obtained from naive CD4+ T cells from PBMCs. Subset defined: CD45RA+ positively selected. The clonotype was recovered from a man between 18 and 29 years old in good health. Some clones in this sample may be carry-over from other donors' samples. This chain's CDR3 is CASSEASDYTF. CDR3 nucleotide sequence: TGTGCCAGCAGTGAAGCTTCGGACTACACCTTC. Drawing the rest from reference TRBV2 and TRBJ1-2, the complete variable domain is EPEVTQTPSHQVTQMGQEVILRCVPISNHLYFYWYRQILGQKVEFLVSFYNNEISEKSEIFDDQFSVERPDGSNFTLKIRSTKLEDSAMYFCASSEASDYTFGSGTRLTVV.